The next 8 T cell receptor beta chains were all read from a single sample in a study of spatial heterogeneity in lung cancer. Time point described: sample taken at primary tumor resection. Whole RNA came from tumor, nontumor lung or frozen PBMC and was sequenced without being sorted. Each CDR3 protein is one row after TCRdb ran MiXCR on the 5' RACE reads. Here the sample spans 50,000 to 65,000 distinct CDR3 sequences, approximately 7% being singletons. The source material was PBMCs, sampled at surgery. The receptors derive from a female donor with early-stage non-small cell lung cancer.

The sample holds many counts of this clonotype. The V and J genes are TRBV12-3 or TRBV12-4 and TRBJ2-2; no reliable D call. CDR3 size: 14 residues. The V gene lost 1 base and the J gene lost 1 base, with 4 bases spanning the gap. The chain's CDR3 is CASSLVGNTGELFF. DNA for the CDR3: TGTGCCAGCAGTTTAGTCGGGAACACCGGGGAGCTGTTTTTT.

This clonotype was seen at least ten times. The chain carries TRBV6-2 or TRBV6-3 and TRBJ2-7; 7 bases map to TRBD1. With V trimmed by 4 bases and J by 3 bases, 0 bases remained unmatched. The CDR3 is 12 residues long. Per germline, CDR1 MNHEY and CDR2 SVGEGT. CDR3 DNA: TGTGCCAGCAGTTGGGACAGCTACGAGCAGTACTTC. The encoded protein is CASSWDSYEQYF.

V gene TRBV28 combines with J gene TRBJ1-3; D call uncertain. The CDR3 runs 15 residues. V lost 1 base, J lost 0 bases, and 7 bases lay in between. Germline-derived CDR1 and CDR2 are MDHEN and SYDVKM. CDR3 sequence reads: CASSLYGNSGNTIYF. DNA for the CDR3: TGTGCCAGCAGTTTATACGGGAACTCTGGAAACACCATATATTTT.

This clonotype was recorded at least ten times. This CDR3 reads CASSLDRGYGTNTEAFF. The CDR3 DNA sequence: TGCGCCAGCAGCTTGGATAGGGGGTACGGAACGAACACTGAAGCTTTCTTT. The J gene is TRBJ1-1, the V gene TRBV5-1; D is possibly TRBD1 (6 bases). V was clipped by 0 bases and J by 1 base, with 16 bases between them. The CDR3 runs 17 residues. From germline, CDR1 is SGHRS and CDR2 YFSETQ. The full variable domain, completed using reference TRBV5-1 and TRBJ1-1, is KAGVTQTPRYLIKTRGQQVTLSCSPISGHRSVSWYQQTPGQGLQFLFEYFSETQRNKGNFPGRFSGRQFSNSRSEMNVSTLELGDSALYLCASSLDRGYGTNTEAFFGQGTRLTVV.

This clonotype was seen a few times. V usage is TRBV24-1 and J usage is TRBJ2-7; possible D gene TRBD1, 5 bases. Per germline, CDR1 KGHDR and CDR2 SFDVKD. Trimming took off 4 bases at V and 6 bases at J, with 9 bases between the two ends. CDR3 length: 12 amino acids. As DNA, the CDR3 is TGTGCCACCAGTGACAGGGTGGGCGAGCAGTACTTC. Its translation is CATSDRVGEQYF.

This clonotype showed up just a few times. V usage is TRBV5-1 and J usage is TRBJ2-1, with unresolved D. The length of the CDR3 is 16 residues. V lost 0 bases to trimming and J lost 0 bases, with 10 bases between them. Germline CDR1 is SGHRS and CDR2 is YFSETQ. The CDR3, as DNA: TGCGCCAGCAGCTTGGATCGGAGTAGCTCCTACAATGAGCAGTTCTTC. Protein: CASSLDRSSSYNEQFF.

This clonotype appeared many times. This chain links TRBV6-2 or TRBV6-3 with TRBJ2-4, with D perhaps TRBD1 or TRBD2 (5 bases each). Germline V gives CDR1 MNHEY, CDR2 SVGEGT. Trimming took 2 bases from V and 6 from J, leaving 14 bases between them. The length of the CDR3 is 15 residues. The CDR3: CASSYPPGRVNIQYF. The CDR3 DNA is TGTGCCAGCAGTTACCCGCCGGGACGGGTAAACATTCAGTACTTC.

This clonotype was detected a few times. The chain recombines TRBV3-1 with TRBJ2-3; D possibly matches TRBD1 or TRBD2 (5 bases each). The CDR3 sequence is 12 residues long. V lost 4 bases to trimming and J lost 7 bases, with 9 bases between them. The V gene's germline CDR1 is LGHDT and CDR2 YNNKEL (reference sequence). The CDR3 bases are TGTGCCAGCAGCCCCCGGGGACATACGCAGTATTTT. This translates into CASSPRGHTQYF.